The TCR beta chain described here comes from a study of shared clonotypes between healthy human individuals. Findings and limits, study-wide: The low donor count limited represented genetic and exposure-history diversity. Naive CD4 clonotypes overlapped across several donors at roughly 5%.

The investigators split CD4+ cells into a CD45RA+ naive subset and a CD45RA-negative memory subset. The V and J ends lost 6 bases and 2 bases respectively, with 4 bases between them. The CDR3 consists of 11 residues. In germline, CDR1 is MDHEN, CDR2 SYDVKM. Libraries were prepared by immunoSEQ multiplex PCR; TCRdb keeps only in-frame clonotypes and omits some of them. The sample has more than 2 million clones, over 85% seen once. As concerns this clone: The antigen is undetermined.

What was sequenced was naive CD4+ T cells sorted from blood. Documented subset: CD45RA+ positively selected. The TCR was taken from a man between 18 and 29 years old in good health. This chain uses TRBV28 with TRBJ2-5, with D hard to call. CDR3 loop: CASRDQETQYF. CDR3 sequence (DNA): TGTGCCAGCAGAGATCAAGAGACCCAGTACTTC.